This entry lists 27 T cell receptor beta chains sequenced from one sample in a study of blood T cell repertoires in COVID-19. Sequencing used immunoSEQ multiplex PCR; TCRdb keeps in-frame clones, though not all of them. The repertoire includes around 360,000 clones, more than 70% of them detected once, and 10% sits in the top ten. The specimen sequenced was peripheral blood. Receptors were obtained from a woman aged 30 to 39 with COVID-19, enrolled during active disease.

CDR3 protein: CASKWTKDYEQYF. The CDR3 nucleotides read TGTGCCAGCAAGTGGACAAAAGACTACGAGCAGTACTTC. V gene TRBV21-1 combines with J gene TRBJ2-7; TRBD1 reflects the table's D call only, with no check against the DNA. TRBV21-1 is a recognized pseudogene. This CDR3 comprises 13 residues.

V and J are TRBV7-8 and TRBJ2-7; D gene ambiguous. V dropped 5 bases and J dropped 0 bases, with 11 bases sitting between them. The CDR3 is 14 amino acids. The germline V gene encodes CDR1 SGHVS and CDR2 FQNEAQ. The CDR3 coding sequence is TGTGCCAGCAGCCCCCTGGCAATCTCCTACGAGCAGTACTTC. Its protein is CASSPLAISYEQYF.

CDR3: CASSLTGAPQETQYF. The CDR3 coding sequence is TGCGCCAGCAGCTTAACAGGGGCTCCCCAAGAGACCCAGTACTTC. The rearrangement joins TRBV5-1 to TRBJ2-5; 7 nucleotides align to TRBD1. Trimming removed 2 bases from V and 1 base from J; junction bases left unmatched: 5. The germline CDR1 and CDR2 sequences are SGHRS and YFSETQ. This CDR3 contains 15 residues.

For this clone: The sample contains more than one DNA sequence encoding this CDR3. The rearrangement links TRBV6-5 to TRBJ1-1; 9 positions match TRBD1. The CDR3 covers 15 residues. V was clipped by 0 bases and J by 1 base; unmatched bases: 0. From germline, CDR1 is MNHEY and CDR2 SVGAGI. CDR3 nucleotides: TGTGCCAGCAGTTACTCGGACAGGGGGAACACTGAAGCTTTCTTT. Protein sequence: CASSYSDRGNTEAFF.

This clone was seen only once. The rearrangement links TRBV5-1 to TRBJ2-3; D is uncertain. The ends were cut back, 4 bases at V and 0 bases at J, with 9 bases in the middle. The CDR3 extends over 14 amino acids. Germline V gives CDR1 SGHRS, CDR2 YFSETQ. CDR3 in amino acids: CASSLDGSTDTQYF. CDR3 sequence (DNA): TGCGCCAGCAGCCTGGACGGGAGCACAGATACGCAGTATTTT.

This sequence joins TRBV20-1 and TRBJ2-7, with D possibly matching TRBD1 (5 bases). The CDR3 sequence is 15 residues long. V was cut by 3 bases and J by 0 bases, with 15 bases left in between. Per the germline V gene, CDR1 is DFQATT and CDR2 is SNEGSKA (reference sequence). CDR3 in amino acids: CSASNGNRSSYEQYF. DNA of the CDR3: TGCAGTGCTAGTAACGGAAACAGGTCCTCCTACGAGCAGTACTTC.

The CDR3 DNA is TGTGCCAGCACCCCAGGGGGAATGGCCTACAATGAGCAGTTCTTC. Amino acid sequence: CASTPGGMAYNEQFF. The chain is built from TRBV28 and TRBJ2-1; 7 bases fit TRBD1. Germline lookup yields CDR1 MDHEN and CDR2 SYDVKM. Losses at the gene ends were 7 bases for V and 2 bases for J; bases not matched to a gene: 8. The CDR3 length is 15 residues.

V gene TRBV6-5 combines with J gene TRBJ1-5; a weak D match, TRBD1 (6 bases). Germline CDR1 reads MNHEY; CDR2 reads SVGAGI. This CDR3 has 15 residues. V was shortened by 0 bases and J by 6 bases, with 12 bases between the two germline ends. CDR3 residues: CASSYSGGAGQPQHF. The CDR3 DNA sequence: TGTGCCAGCAGTTACTCGGGGGGGGCAGGTCAGCCCCAGCATTTT.

The rearrangement joins TRBV3-1 (or the pseudogene TRBV3-2) to TRBJ2-7; 11 bases line up with TRBD2. The length of the CDR3 is 15 residues. With V trimmed by 4 bases and J by 2 bases, 4 bases remained unmatched. Germline CDR1 LGHDT, CDR2 YNNKEL (reference sequence). CDR3 sequence reads: CASSPGTSGAYEQYF. The CDR3 DNA follows: TGTGCCAGCAGCCCTGGGACTAGCGGAGCCTACGAGCAGTACTTC.

This clone was counted only a few times. The rearrangement links TRBV4-1 to TRBJ2-5; 9 bases line up with TRBD2. CDR3 length equals 17 residues. V shed 3 bases, J shed 8 bases, and the junction held 16 bases outside the gene matches. Germline V gene data show CDR1 as MGHRA and CDR2 as YSYEKL. The CDR3 sequence is CASSHGRLADTKSTQYF. In DNA, the CDR3 is TGCGCCAGCAGCCACGGCCGACTAGCGGATACCAAGAGTACCCAGTACTTC.

This clone appeared a single time. The chain combines TRBV6-5 with TRBJ1-1; D may be TRBD1 (6 bases). The CDR3 is 12 residues long. Trimming took 7 bases from V and 1 from J, leaving 7 bases between them. Germline CDR1 MNHEY, CDR2 SVGAGI. In nucleotides, the CDR3 is TGTGCCAGCATCAGGGGGAACACTGAAGCTTTCTTT. This translates into CASIRGNTEAFF.

The chain is built from TRBV27 and TRBJ1-2; 10 bases line up with TRBD1. Per germline, CDR1 MNHEY and CDR2 SMNVEV (reference sequence). CDR3 size: 13 residues. J was trimmed by 7 bases and V by 5 bases; bases with no gene match: 4. The CDR3 nucleotides read TGTGCCAGCAGTGCGACAGGGGGCTCTGGCTACACCTTC. This codes for CASSATGGSGYTF.

In nucleotides, the CDR3 is TGTGCCAGCACCCGGACAGGGACTAACTATGGCTACACCTTC. It encodes CASTRTGTNYGYTF. V and J are TRBV2 and TRBJ1-2; 8 bases are a match to TRBD1. J gave up 0 bases and V 7 bases, and 4 bases lay outside the gene matches. Germline V gene data show CDR1 as SNHLY and CDR2 as FYNNEI. The CDR3 has 14 amino acids. The variable domain in full, with the rest retrieved from reference TRBV2 and TRBJ1-2, is EPEVTQTPSHQVTQMGQEVILRCVPISNHLYFYWYRQILGQKVEFLVSFYNNEISEKSEIFDDQFSVERPDGSNFTLKIRSTKLEDSAMYFCASTRTGTNYGYTFGSGTRLTVV.

The genes are TRBV7-3 and TRBJ2-3, with TRBD2 matching 9 bases. This CDR3 contains 16 residues. V was pared by 4 bases and J by 4 bases, with 9 bases of the junction left unmatched. The germline V gene has CDR1 SGHTA and CDR2 FQGTGA. The CDR3: CASSSTPGLAADTQYF. Here the CDR3 DNA reads TGTGCCAGCAGCTCTACCCCGGGACTAGCTGCAGATACGCAGTATTTT.

The rearrangement joins TRBV9 to TRBJ1-3; the D gene is possibly TRBD1 (5 bases). V was trimmed by 2 bases and J by 1 base, leaving 13 bases between them. Germline loops: CDR1 SGDLS, CDR2 YYNGEE. The length of the CDR3 is 16 residues. Here the CDR3 reads CASSVGLLESGNTIYF. The CDR3 DNA reads TGTGCCAGCAGCGTGGGACTCCTCGAATCTGGAAACACCATATATTTT. Based on the CDR3 plus reference TRBV9 and TRBJ1-3, the full variable domain is DSGVTQTPKHLITATGQRVTLRCSPRSGDLSVYWYQQSLDQGLQFLIQYYNGEERAKGNILERFSAQQFPDLHSELNLSSLELGDSALYFCASSVGLLESGNTIYFGEGSWLTVV.

This chain uses TRBV4-1 with TRBJ2-3, with 8 bases lining up with TRBD2. The trim removed 0 bases at V and 3 bases at J, leaving 2 bases unmatched. This CDR3 region has 15 residues. Germline V gene data show CDR1 as MGHRA and CDR2 as YSYEKL. DNA of the CDR3: TGCGCCAGCAGCCAAGATGAGCGGGAGACAGATACGCAGTATTTT. Protein: CASSQDERETDTQYF.

The V call is TRBV29-1, the J call TRBJ2-5, with D possibly matching TRBD2 (6 bases). Germline CDR1 reads SQVTM; CDR2 reads ANQGSEA. V lost 3 bases and J 5 bases, leaving 13 bases between the germline ends. The CDR3 is 13 residues long. DNA for the CDR3: TGCAGCGTTGAGGAGGGGTATATGGAGACCCAGTACTTC. It encodes CSVEEGYMETQYF. Variable domain in full (rest from reference TRBV29-1 and TRBJ2-5): SAVISQKPSRDICQRGTSLTIQCQVDSQVTMMFWYRQQPGQSLTLIATANQGSEATYESGFVIDKFPISRPNLTFSTLTVSNMSPEDSSIYLCSVEEGYMETQYFGPGTRLLVL.

V and J are TRBV13 and TRBJ1-5; the D gene is possibly TRBD1 (5 bases). This CDR3 has 16 amino acids. The V gene's germline CDR1 is PRHDT and CDR2 FYEKMQ (reference sequence). Trimming took 0 bases from V and 4 from J, leaving 13 bases between them. The CDR3 protein is CASSLGPGIGNQPQHF. For the CDR3, the DNA is TGTGCCAGCAGCTTAGGGCCAGGGATTGGTAATCAGCCCCAGCATTTT.

This clone was seen a single time. This sequence joins TRBV2 and TRBJ1-6; D unclear. The CDR3 is 13 amino acids. V was shortened by 3 bases and J by 7 bases, with 7 bases between the two germline ends. The germline V gene encodes CDR1 SNHLY and CDR2 FYNNEI. The CDR3 reads CASSEWQNSPLHF. The CDR3 DNA is TGTGCCAGCAGTGAGTGGCAGAATTCACCCCTCCACTTT.

The chain employs TRBV4-1 and TRBJ1-5; possibly TRBD1 for D (6 bases). Deletions cut 4 bases from V and 5 bases from J, with 12 bases between. This CDR3 comprises 14 residues. CDR1 is MGHRA, CDR2 YSYEKL, per germline. The CDR3 spells CASSLGGGDQPQHF. The CDR3 coding sequence is TGCGCCAGCAGCCTCGGAGGGGGGGATCAGCCCCAGCATTTT.

This clone was observed a single time. The chain has TRBV5-4 and TRBJ2-5, with TRBD1 matching over 8 bases. V lost 4 bases, J lost 4 bases, and 6 bases stayed unmatched. This CDR3 has 14 amino acids. Germline loops: CDR1 SGHNT, CDR2 YYREEE (reference sequence). This CDR3 reads CASSTRTGRETQYF. The DNA for the CDR3 is TGTGCCAGCAGCACCCGGACAGGGCGAGAGACCCAGTACTTC.

The chain carries TRBV6-6 and TRBJ1-5; 7 nucleotides agree with TRBD1. Germline V CDR1 and CDR2: MNHNY, SVGAGI (reference sequence). The CDR3 contains 15 residues. Trimming removed 6 bases from V and 6 bases from J; junction bases left unmatched: 11. This CDR3 is CASSPPGQGVQPQHF. CDR3 nucleotides: TGTGCCAGCAGCCCACCCGGGCAGGGGGTTCAGCCCCAGCATTTT.

This chain links TRBV19 with TRBJ2-7; the D gene is possibly TRBD1 (5 bases). The germline CDR1 and CDR2 sequences are LNHDA and SQIVND (reference sequence). V gave up 6 bases and J gave up 2 bases, with 11 bases separating them. There are 13 residues in the CDR3. The DNA of the CDR3 is TGTGCCAGTAGCCCTAGGACACCCTACGAGCAGTACTTC. Translated, it gives CASSPRTPYEQYF.

The chain has TRBV28 and TRBJ1-5, with 9 bases fitting TRBD1. This CDR3 is built from 16 residues. Germline V gene sequence: CDR1 MDHEN, CDR2 SYDVKM. J lost 6 bases, V lost 6 bases, and 12 bases had no gene match. CDR3 coding DNA: TGTGCCAGCAGGCCCGACAGGGGGGGGACCTCTCAGCCCCAGCATTTT. It translates to CASRPDRGGTSQPQHF.

The J gene is TRBJ1-4, the V gene TRBV7-2; maybe TRBD1 (5 bases). V lost 3 bases and J 8 bases, leaving 19 bases between the germline ends. Looked up from germline, CDR1 is SGHTA and CDR2 is FQGNSA. The CDR3 covers 16 residues. CDR3 loop: CASSFRRRQGTEKLFF. CDR3 in DNA: TGTGCCAGCAGCTTCCGGCGTAGGCAGGGAACCGAAAAACTGTTTTTT.

The chain recombines TRBV18 with TRBJ2-3, with D perhaps TRBD2 (5 bases). V shed 3 bases and J shed 6 bases, with 13 bases lying between them. CDR1 is KGHSH, CDR2 LQKENI, per germline. The CDR3 covers 14 residues. The CDR3 region is CASSPVVGSDTQYF. The CDR3 DNA sequence: TGTGCCAGCTCACCTGTGGTGGGGAGCGATACGCAGTATTTT.

The V call is TRBV2, the J call TRBJ1-1; a possible D gene is TRBD1 (6 bases). The CDR3 covers 13 residues. Germline CDR1 is SNHLY and CDR2 is FYNNEI. V shed 3 bases and J shed 11 bases, with 16 bases lying between them. CDR3 amino acids: CASSEAGAEAAFF. The CDR3 region has the DNA TGTGCCAGCAGTGAGGCGGGGGCGGAGGCCGCTTTCTTT.